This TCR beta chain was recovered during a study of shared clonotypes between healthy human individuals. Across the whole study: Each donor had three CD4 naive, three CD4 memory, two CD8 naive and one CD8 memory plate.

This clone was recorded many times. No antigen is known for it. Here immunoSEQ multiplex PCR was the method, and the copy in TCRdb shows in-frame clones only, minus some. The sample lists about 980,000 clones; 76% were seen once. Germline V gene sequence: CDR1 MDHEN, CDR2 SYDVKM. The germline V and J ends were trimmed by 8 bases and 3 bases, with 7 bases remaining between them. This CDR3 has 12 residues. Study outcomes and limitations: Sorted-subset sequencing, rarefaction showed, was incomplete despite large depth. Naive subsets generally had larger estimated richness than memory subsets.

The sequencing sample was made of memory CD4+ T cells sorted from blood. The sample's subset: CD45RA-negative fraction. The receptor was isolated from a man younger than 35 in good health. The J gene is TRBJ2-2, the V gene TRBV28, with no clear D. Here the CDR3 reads CASRPYTGELFF. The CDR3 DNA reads TGTGCCAGCCGACCGTACACCGGGGAGCTGTTTTTT.